The T cell receptor beta chain under discussion was sequenced for a study of control samples from healthy donors and cancer patients. This clone was seen only a few times. Sequencing was performed with immunoSEQ multiplex PCR; in TCRdb, only in-frame clones are kept and a portion is missing. The sample includes over 80,000 clones, roughly 89% of them seen just once. The sample consisted of blood. The TCR comes from a man under 40 in good health.

CDR3 nucleotides: TGCGCCAGCAGCTTGAATAGTTTTGGCAATGAGCAGTTCTTC. Its translation is CASSLNSFGNEQFF. This chain uses TRBV5-1 with TRBJ2-1, with unresolved D. CDR1 is SGHRS and CDR2 is YFSETQ in the germline V gene. V dropped 1 base and J dropped 6 bases, with 11 bases sitting between them. The CDR3 is made up of 14 amino acids.